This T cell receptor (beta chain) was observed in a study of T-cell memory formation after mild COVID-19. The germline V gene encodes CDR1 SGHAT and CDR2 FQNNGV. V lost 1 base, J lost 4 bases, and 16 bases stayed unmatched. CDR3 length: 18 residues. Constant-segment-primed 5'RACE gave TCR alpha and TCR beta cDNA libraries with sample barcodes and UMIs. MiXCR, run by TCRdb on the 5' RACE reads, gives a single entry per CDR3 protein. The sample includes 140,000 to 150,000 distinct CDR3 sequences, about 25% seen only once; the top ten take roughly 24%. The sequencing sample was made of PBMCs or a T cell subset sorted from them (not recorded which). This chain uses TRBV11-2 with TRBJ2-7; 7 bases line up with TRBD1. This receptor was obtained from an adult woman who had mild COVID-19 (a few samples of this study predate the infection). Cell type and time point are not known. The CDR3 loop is CASSLVTGTEVARYEQYF. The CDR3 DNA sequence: TGTGCCAGCAGCTTAGTAACGGGGACAGAGGTTGCTCGATACGAGCAGTACTTC.